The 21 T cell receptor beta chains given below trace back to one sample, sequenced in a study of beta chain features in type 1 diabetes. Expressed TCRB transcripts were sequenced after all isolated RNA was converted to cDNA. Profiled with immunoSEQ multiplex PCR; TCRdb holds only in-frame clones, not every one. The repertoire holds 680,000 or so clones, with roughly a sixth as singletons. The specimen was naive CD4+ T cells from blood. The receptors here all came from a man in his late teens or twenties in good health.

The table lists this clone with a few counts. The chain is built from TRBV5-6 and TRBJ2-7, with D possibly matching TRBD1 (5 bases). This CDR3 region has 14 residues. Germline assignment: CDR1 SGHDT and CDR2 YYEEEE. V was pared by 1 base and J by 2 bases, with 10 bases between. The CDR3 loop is CASSLYRGAYEQYF. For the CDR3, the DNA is TGTGCCAGCAGCTTGTATAGGGGCGCCTACGAGCAGTACTTC.

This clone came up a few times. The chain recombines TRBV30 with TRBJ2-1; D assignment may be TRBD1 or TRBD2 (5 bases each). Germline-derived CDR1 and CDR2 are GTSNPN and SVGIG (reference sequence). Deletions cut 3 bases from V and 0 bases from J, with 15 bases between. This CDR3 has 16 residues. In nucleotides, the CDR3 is TGTGCCTGGAGGGGGACCGGGACGATCTCCTACAATGAGCAGTTCTTC. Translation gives CAWRGTGTISYNEQFF.

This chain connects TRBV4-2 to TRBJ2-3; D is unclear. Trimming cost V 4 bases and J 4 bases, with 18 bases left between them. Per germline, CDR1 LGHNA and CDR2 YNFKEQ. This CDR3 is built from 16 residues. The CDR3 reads CASSPMTGTVADTQYF. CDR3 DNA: TGTGCCAGCAGCCCGATGACCGGAACGGTCGCAGATACGCAGTATTTT.

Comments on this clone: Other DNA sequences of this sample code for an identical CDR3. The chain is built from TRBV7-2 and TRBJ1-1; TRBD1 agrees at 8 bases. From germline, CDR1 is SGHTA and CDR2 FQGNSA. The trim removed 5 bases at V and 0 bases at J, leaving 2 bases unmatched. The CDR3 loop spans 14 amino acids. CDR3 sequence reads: CASSPGQVNTEAFF. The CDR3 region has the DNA TGTGCCAGCAGCCCGGGACAGGTGAACACTGAAGCTTTCTTT.

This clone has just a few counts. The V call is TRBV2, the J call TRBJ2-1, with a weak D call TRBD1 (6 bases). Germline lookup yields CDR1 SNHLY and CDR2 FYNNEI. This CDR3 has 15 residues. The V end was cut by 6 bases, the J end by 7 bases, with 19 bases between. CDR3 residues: CASREQGGGVNEQFF. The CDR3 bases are TGTGCCAGCAGGGAACAGGGTGGGGGTGTGAATGAGCAGTTCTTC.

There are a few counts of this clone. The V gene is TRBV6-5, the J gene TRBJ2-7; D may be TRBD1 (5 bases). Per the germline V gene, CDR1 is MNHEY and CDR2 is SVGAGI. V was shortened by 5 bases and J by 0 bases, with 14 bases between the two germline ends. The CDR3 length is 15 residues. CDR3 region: CASSTYPTASYEQYF. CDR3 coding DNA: TGTGCCAGCAGTACCTACCCGACAGCCTCCTACGAGCAGTACTTC.

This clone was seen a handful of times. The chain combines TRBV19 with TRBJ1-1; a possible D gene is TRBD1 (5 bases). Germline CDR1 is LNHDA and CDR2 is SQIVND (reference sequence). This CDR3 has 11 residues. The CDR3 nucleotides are TGTGTCACGATCCGACAGTACCAAGCTTTCTTT. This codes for CVTIRQYQAFF.

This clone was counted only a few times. Here the CDR3 reads CASSPRPGSYNEQFF. CDR3 bases: TGTGCCAGCAGCCCCCGGCCGGGATCCTACAATGAGCAGTTCTTC. V usage is TRBV7-2 and J usage is TRBJ2-1; possible D gene TRBD2, 5 bases. The length of the CDR3 is 15 residues. From germline, CDR1 is SGHTA and CDR2 FQGNSA. V dropped 5 bases and J dropped 1 base, with 12 bases sitting between them.

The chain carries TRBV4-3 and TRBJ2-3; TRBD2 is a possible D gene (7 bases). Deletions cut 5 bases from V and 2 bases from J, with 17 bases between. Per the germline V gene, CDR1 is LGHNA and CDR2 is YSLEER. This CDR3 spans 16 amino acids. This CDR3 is CASSGFGGANTDTQYF. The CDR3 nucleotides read TGCGCCAGCAGCGGCTTTGGGGGGGCTAACACAGATACGCAGTATTTT.

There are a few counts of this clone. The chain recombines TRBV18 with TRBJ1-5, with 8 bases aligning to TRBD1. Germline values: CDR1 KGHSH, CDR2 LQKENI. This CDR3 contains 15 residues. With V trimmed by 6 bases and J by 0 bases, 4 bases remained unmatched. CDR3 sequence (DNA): TGTGCCAGCTCGAGGACAGGGTATAGCAATCAGCCCCAGCATTTT. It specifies CASSRTGYSNQPQHF.

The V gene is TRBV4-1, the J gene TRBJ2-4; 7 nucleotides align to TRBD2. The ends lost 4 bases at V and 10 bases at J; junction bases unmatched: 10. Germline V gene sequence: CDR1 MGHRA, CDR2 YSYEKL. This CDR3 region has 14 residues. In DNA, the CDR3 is TGCGCCAGCAGCCCGCCGGGGCGGGAGCTTATTCAGTACTTC. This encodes CASSPPGRELIQYF.

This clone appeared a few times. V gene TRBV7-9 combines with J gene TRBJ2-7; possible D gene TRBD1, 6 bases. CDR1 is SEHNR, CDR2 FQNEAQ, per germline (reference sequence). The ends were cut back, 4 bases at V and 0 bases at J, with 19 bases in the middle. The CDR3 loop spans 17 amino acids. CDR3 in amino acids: CASSSNRERLVSYEQYF. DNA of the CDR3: TGTGCCAGCAGCTCGAACAGGGAAAGGTTGGTCTCCTACGAGCAGTACTTC.

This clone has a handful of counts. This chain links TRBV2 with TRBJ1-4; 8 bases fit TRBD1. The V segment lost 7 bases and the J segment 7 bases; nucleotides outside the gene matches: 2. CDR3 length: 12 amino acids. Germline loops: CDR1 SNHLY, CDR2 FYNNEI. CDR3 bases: TGTGCCAGCAACACAGGGGGTGAAAAACTGTTTTTT. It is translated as CASNTGGEKLFF.

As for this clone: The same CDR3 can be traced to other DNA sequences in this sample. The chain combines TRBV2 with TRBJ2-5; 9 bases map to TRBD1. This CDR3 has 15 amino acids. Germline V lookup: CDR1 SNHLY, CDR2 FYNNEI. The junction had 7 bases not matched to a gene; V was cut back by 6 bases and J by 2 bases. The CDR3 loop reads CASSPDRGRQETQYF. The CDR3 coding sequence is TGTGCCAGCAGCCCAGACAGGGGGAGACAAGAGACCCAGTACTTC.

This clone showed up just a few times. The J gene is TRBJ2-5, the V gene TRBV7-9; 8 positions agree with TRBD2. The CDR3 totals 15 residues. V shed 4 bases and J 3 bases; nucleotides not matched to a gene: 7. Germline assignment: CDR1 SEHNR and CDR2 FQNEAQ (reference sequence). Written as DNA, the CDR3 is TGTGCCAGCAGCTCCCGACTAGCGAGGGAAGAGACCCAGTACTTC. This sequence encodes CASSSRLAREETQYF.

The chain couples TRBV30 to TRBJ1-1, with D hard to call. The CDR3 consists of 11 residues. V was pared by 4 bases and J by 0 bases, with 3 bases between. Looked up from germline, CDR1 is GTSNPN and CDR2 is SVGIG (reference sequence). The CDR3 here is CAWTVNTEAFF. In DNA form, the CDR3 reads TGTGCCTGGACAGTGAACACTGAAGCTTTCTTT.

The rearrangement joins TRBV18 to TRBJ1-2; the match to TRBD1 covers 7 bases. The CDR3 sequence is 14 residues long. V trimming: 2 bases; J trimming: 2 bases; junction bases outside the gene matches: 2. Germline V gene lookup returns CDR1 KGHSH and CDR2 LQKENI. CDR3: CASSPTGQNYGYTF. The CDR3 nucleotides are TGTGCCAGCTCACCAACGGGACAGAACTATGGCTACACCTTC.

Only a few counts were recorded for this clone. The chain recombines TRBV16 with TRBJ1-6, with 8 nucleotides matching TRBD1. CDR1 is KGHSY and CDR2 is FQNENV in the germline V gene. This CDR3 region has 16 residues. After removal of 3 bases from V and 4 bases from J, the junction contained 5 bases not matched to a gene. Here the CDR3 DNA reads TGTGCCAGCAGCCACCTTCGACAGGGGTATAATTCACCCCTCCACTTT. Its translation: CASSHLRQGYNSPLHF.

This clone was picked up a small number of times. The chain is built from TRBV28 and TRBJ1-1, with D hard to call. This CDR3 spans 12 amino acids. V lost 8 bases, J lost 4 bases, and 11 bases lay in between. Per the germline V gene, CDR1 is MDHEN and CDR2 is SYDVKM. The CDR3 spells CASQVSGTEAFF. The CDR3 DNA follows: TGTGCCAGCCAAGTGTCGGGCACTGAAGCTTTCTTT.

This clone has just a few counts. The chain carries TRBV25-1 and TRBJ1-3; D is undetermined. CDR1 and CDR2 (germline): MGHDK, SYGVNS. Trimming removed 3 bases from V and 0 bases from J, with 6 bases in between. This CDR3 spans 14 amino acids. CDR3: CASSEGYSGNTIYF. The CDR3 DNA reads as TGTGCCAGCAGTGAGGGGTACTCTGGAAACACCATATATTTT.

CDR3 residues: CASSQDTGPRGYTF. CDR3 sequence (DNA): TGCGCCAGCAGCCAAGATACAGGACCTAGGGGCTACACCTTC. This chain connects TRBV4-3 to TRBJ1-2; weak D call: TRBD1 (5 bases). Germline lookup yields CDR1 LGHNA and CDR2 YSLEER. V lost 0 bases, J lost 8 bases, and 13 bases lay in between. The CDR3 contains 14 residues.